Below, 28 T cell receptor beta chains from the same sample are listed, as sequenced in a study of identical twins. TCRdb processed the 5' RACE reads anew with MiXCR; each CDR3 protein has one entry. The sample lists about 250,000 distinct CDR3 sequences, over 12% seen once, with approximately 8.8% in the top ten. Sequenced input: memory (CD45RO+) T cells sorted from blood. Receptors were obtained from a woman younger than 35 in good health.

This chain links TRBV3-1 with TRBJ2-7, with 7 bases lining up with TRBD1. Per the germline V gene, CDR1 is LGHDT and CDR2 is YNNKEL (reference sequence). The CDR3 consists of 14 residues. Losses at the gene ends were 2 bases for V and 4 bases for J; bases not matched to a gene: 5. CDR3 nucleotide sequence: TGTGCCAGCAGCCAACTGGACAGGTCGTACGAGCAGTACTTC. Amino acids: CASSQLDRSYEQYF.

J is TRBJ2-2 and V is TRBV5-1; tentatively, D is TRBD1 (5 bases). CDR3 length: 14 residues. The V end was cut by 4 bases, the J end by 1 base, with 8 bases between. CDR1 is SGHRS and CDR2 is YFSETQ in the germline V gene. The CDR3 DNA sequence: TGCGCCAGCAGCGAGACAGTGAACACCGGGGAGCTGTTTTTT. Its translation: CASSETVNTGELFF.

This clonotype came up a few times. The J gene is TRBJ2-5, the V gene TRBV12-3 or TRBV12-4, with D perhaps TRBD2 (6 bases). V lost 6 bases and J 0 bases, leaving 11 bases between the germline ends. CDR3 size: 14 residues. DNA for the CDR3: TGTGCCAGCAGCCACGGGGGAGACCAAGAGACCCAGTACTTC. Translation: CASSHGGDQETQYF.

This chain uses TRBV12-3 or TRBV12-4 with TRBJ1-1; TRBD1 is a possible D gene (5 bases). The germline V and J ends were trimmed by 2 bases and 6 bases, with 22 bases remaining between them. This CDR3 has 17 amino acids. CDR3 DNA: TGTGCCAGCAGTTTACGCCGCGATTCCGGGGCACTGGCTGAAGCTTTCTTT. Amino acid sequence: CASSLRRDSGALAEAFF.

Sample share makes this clonotype medium-sized (0.01 to 0.1%). The rearrangement links TRBV12-3 or TRBV12-4 to TRBJ1-5; D remains unclear. V was clipped by 2 bases and J by 4 bases, with 9 bases between them. The CDR3 has 14 residues. The CDR3: CASSLKVSNQPQHF. The CDR3 nucleotides read TGTGCCAGCAGTTTAAAAGTCAGTAATCAGCCCCAGCATTTT.

V usage is TRBV2 and J usage is TRBJ2-5; D is ambiguous. The CDR3 contains 13 residues. Looked up from germline, CDR1 is SNHLY and CDR2 is FYNNEI. The ends were cut back, 4 bases at V and 5 bases at J, with 11 bases in the middle. CDR3: CASSGSGPETQYF. CDR3 DNA sequence: TGTGCCAGCAGTGGATCCGGGCCGGAGACCCAGTACTTC.

This clonotype has only a few counts. The chain links TRBV20-1 to TRBJ1-5; no clear D. Looked up from germline, CDR1 is DFQATT and CDR2 is SNEGSKA (reference sequence). The CDR3 covers 11 residues. V lost 3 bases, J lost 7 bases, and 7 bases lay in between. In DNA, the CDR3 is TGCAGTGCTAGTGCGGGGCAGCCCCAGCATTTT. Translation: CSASAGQPQHF.

For the CDR3, the DNA is TGTGCCTGGAACCCCGCTAGCGGGAGTATGAAGACCCAGTACTTC. Its translation is CAWNPASGSMKTQYF. This sequence joins TRBV30 and TRBJ2-5, with 10 bases that match TRBD2. After removal of 4 bases from V and 6 bases from J, the junction contained 11 bases not matched to a gene. The CDR3 runs to 15 residues. The germline V gene encodes CDR1 GTSNPN and CDR2 SVGIG (reference sequence).

This clonotype turned up a few times. The gene calls are TRBV6-4 and TRBJ2-5; 12 bases match TRBD2. Germline values: CDR1 MRHNA, CDR2 SNTAGT. V shed 5 bases, J shed 1 base, and the junction held 2 bases outside the gene matches. CDR3 size: 15 residues. The CDR3 is CASSRLAGAQETQYF. The CDR3, as DNA: TGTGCCAGCAGTCGACTAGCGGGAGCCCAAGAGACCCAGTACTTC.

The chain couples TRBV12-3 or TRBV12-4 to TRBJ2-5, with TRBD1 matching over 7 bases. Losses at the gene ends were 4 bases for V and 4 bases for J; bases not matched to a gene: 9. CDR3 length: 15 amino acids. This chain's CDR3 is CASSSGQGDAETQYF. For the CDR3, the DNA is TGTGCCAGCAGTTCGGGGCAGGGGGACGCAGAGACCCAGTACTTC.

The chain combines TRBV20-1 with TRBJ1-2; no definite D call. The CDR3 loop spans 14 amino acids. CDR1 and CDR2 from the germline V gene are DFQATT and SNEGSKA (reference sequence). V was clipped by 3 bases and J by 1 base, with 12 bases between them. The CDR3 sequence is CSASKSGINYGYTF. CDR3 nucleotides: TGCAGTGCTAGTAAATCTGGTATTAACTATGGCTACACCTTC.

V and J are TRBV11-3 and TRBJ2-1; D could derive from TRBD1 or TRBD2 (5 bases each). This CDR3 is 15 amino acids long. V shed 5 bases and J shed 7 bases, with 18 bases lying between them. From germline, CDR1 is SGHNT and CDR2 YENEEA. The CDR3 region is CASSRDGSLGNEQFF. The CDR3 nucleotides are TGTGCCAGCAGCCGGGACGGGTCGCTGGGTAATGAGCAGTTCTTC. Full variable domain (missing parts from reference TRBV11-3 and TRBJ2-1): EAGVVQSPRYKIIEKKQPVAFWCNPISGHNTLYWYLQNLGQGPELLIRYENEEAVDDSQLPKDRFSAERLKGVDSTLKIQPAELGDSAVYLCASSRDGSLGNEQFFGPGTRLTVL.

Only a few counts were recorded for this clonotype. V and J are TRBV6-2 or TRBV6-3 and TRBJ2-7; 11 nucleotides match TRBD2. This CDR3 region has 15 residues. V was pared by 6 bases and J by 0 bases, with 4 bases of the junction left unmatched. The germline gives CDR1 MNHEY, CDR2 SVGEGT. The CDR3 DNA reads TGTGCCAGCAGAACGACTAGCGGGGACTCCTACGAGCAGTACTTC. This codes for CASRTTSGDSYEQYF.

The genes are TRBV11-1 and TRBJ1-2; 7 bases line up with TRBD1. This CDR3 contains 15 residues. Germline values: CDR1 SGHAT, CDR2 FQDESV (reference sequence). V gave up 5 bases and J gave up 2 bases; unmatched junction bases: 8. As DNA, the CDR3 is TGTGCCAGCAGCCCGCTGGGCAGGGGGAACTATGGCTACACCTTC. It yields the protein CASSPLGRGNYGYTF.

The chain is built from TRBV3-1 and TRBJ2-7; D call uncertain. The CDR3 is 15 amino acids. Trimming removed 1 base from V and 1 base from J, with 11 bases in between. CDR1 and CDR2 from the germline V gene are LGHDT and YNNKEL (reference sequence). CDR3 amino acids: CASSQAVQGSYEQYF. In nucleotides, the CDR3 is TGTGCCAGCAGCCAAGCCGTACAAGGTTCCTACGAGCAGTACTTC.

The table lists this clonotype with a count of one. This chain connects TRBV7-2 to TRBJ2-7, with 12 bases aligning to TRBD2. This CDR3 comprises 15 residues. Germline V gives CDR1 SGHTA, CDR2 FQGNSA. After removal of 5 bases from V and 3 bases from J, the junction contained 5 bases not matched to a gene. The CDR3 coding sequence is TGTGCCAGCAGCCATTCGACTAGCGGGAGCTACGAGCAGTACTTC. Translation gives CASSHSTSGSYEQYF.

This clonotype was recorded many times. The rearrangement uses TRBV3-1 and TRBJ2-6; D call uncertain. The length of the CDR3 is 15 residues. V was cut by 1 base and J by 0 bases, with 4 bases left in between. Germline CDR1 LGHDT, CDR2 YNNKEL (reference sequence). CDR3 in amino acids: CASSQGASGANVLTF. The DNA for the CDR3 is TGTGCCAGCAGCCAAGGAGCCTCTGGGGCCAACGTCCTGACTTTC. Together with reference TRBV3-1 and TRBJ2-6, the CDR3 gives the full variable domain: DTAVSQTPKYLVTQMGNDKSIKCEQNLGHDTMYWYKQDSKKFLKIMFSYNNKELIINETVPNRFSPKSPDKAHLNLHINSLELGDSAVYFCASSQGASGANVLTFGAGSRLTVL.

This clonotype was detected a few times. The chain joins TRBV6-5 to TRBJ2-3; D gene uncertain. The V gene lost 4 bases and the J gene lost 12 bases, with 14 bases spanning the gap. CDR1 MNHEY and CDR2 SVGAGI come from the germline V gene. The CDR3 length is 12 residues. The CDR3 reads CASSSTRSAQYF. The CDR3 nucleotides read TGTGCCAGCAGTTCTACTCGGTCCGCCCAGTATTTT.

At least ten counts were recorded for this clonotype. The rearrangement uses TRBV3-1 and TRBJ2-5; no clear D. Germline V gives CDR1 LGHDT, CDR2 YNNKEL (reference sequence). V gave up 0 bases and J gave up 2 bases, with 13 bases separating them. This CDR3 is built from 16 residues. CDR3 protein: CASSQDLAFWQETQYF. In DNA form, the CDR3 reads TGTGCCAGCAGCCAAGACTTGGCTTTTTGGCAAGAGACCCAGTACTTC.

This clonotype was seen a handful of times. The V and J genes are TRBV30 and TRBJ2-3, with 9 bases aligning to TRBD2. With 0 bases clipped from V and 5 bases from J, the junction kept 3 bases outside the gene matches. CDR3 length: 14 amino acids. Germline CDR1 reads GTSNPN; CDR2 reads SVGIG (reference sequence). This CDR3 is CAWSVAGGGDTQYF. The CDR3 nucleotides are TGTGCCTGGAGTGTAGCGGGAGGAGGAGATACGCAGTATTTT. The entire variable domain, with the rest obtained from reference TRBV30 and TRBJ2-3, is as follows: SQTIHQWPATLVQPVGSPLSLECTVEGTSNPNLYWYRQAAGRGLQLLFYSVGIGQISSEVPQNLSASRPQDRQFILSSKKLLLSDSGFYLCAWSVAGGGDTQYFGPGTRLTVL.

V gene TRBV7-8 combines with J gene TRBJ2-3; possible D gene TRBD2, 6 bases. V was shortened by 5 bases and J by 2 bases, with 14 bases between the two germline ends. Germline V gene sequence: CDR1 SGHVS, CDR2 FQNEAQ. The CDR3 totals 15 residues. The CDR3 nucleotides read TGTGCCAGCAGCCCACGTAGCGGCTCCACAGATACGCAGTATTTT. It specifies CASSPRSGSTDTQYF.

This chain connects TRBV5-1 to TRBJ2-1; 9 bases agree with TRBD2. This CDR3 contains 15 residues. CDR1 is SGHRS and CDR2 is YFSETQ in the germline V gene. V was clipped by 4 bases and J by 7 bases; unmatched bases: 9. CDR3 protein: CASSNLAGWTNEQFF. The CDR3 nucleotides are TGCGCCAGCAGCAATCTAGCGGGATGGACGAATGAGCAGTTCTTC.

The gene calls are TRBV11-2 and TRBJ2-5, with TRBD1 identical over 7 bases. The V gene's germline CDR1 is SGHAT and CDR2 FQNNGV. V shed 3 bases, J shed 3 bases, and the junction held 4 bases outside the gene matches. This CDR3 spans 14 amino acids. CDR3 coding DNA: TGTGCCAGCAGCTTCAACAGGGGAAAAGAGACCCAGTACTTC. Translation: CASSFNRGKETQYF.

The J gene is TRBJ2-7, the V gene TRBV10-3; TRBD2 matches 8 bases. From germline, CDR1 is ENHRY and CDR2 SYGVKD. This CDR3 is built from 15 residues. With V trimmed by 7 bases and J by 0 bases, 8 bases remained unmatched. This chain's CDR3 is CAITSGLAGSYEQYF. For the CDR3, the DNA is TGTGCCATCACCTCTGGGCTAGCGGGCTCCTACGAGCAGTACTTC.

This clonotype was recorded many times. The chain recombines TRBV7-2 with TRBJ2-5; D is unclear. Deletions cut 1 base from V and 3 bases from J, with 6 bases between. Germline values: CDR1 SGHTA, CDR2 FQGNSA. This CDR3 has 13 amino acids. The CDR3 coding sequence is TGTGCCAGCAGCTTAGTGGGGAAAGAGACCCAGTACTTC. Translation: CASSLVGKETQYF.

The chain uses TRBV20-1 and TRBJ1-5; 8 bases line up with TRBD1. CDR3 length equals 15 residues. Germline lookup yields CDR1 DFQATT and CDR2 SNEGSKA (reference sequence). Losses at the gene ends were 1 base for V and 3 bases for J; bases not matched to a gene: 5. The CDR3 loop reads CSARAGTGDNQPQHF. CDR3 in DNA: TGCAGTGCTAGAGCTGGGACAGGCGACAATCAGCCCCAGCATTTT.

This clonotype was seen more than once but under ten times. V gene TRBV20-1 combines with J gene TRBJ2-7; D call uncertain. The V gene's germline CDR1 is DFQATT and CDR2 SNEGSKA (reference sequence). CDR3 size: 12 residues. Between the trimmed V and J ends, which lost 1 base and 6 bases, there was a span of 10 bases. The CDR3 nucleotides are TGCAGTGCTAGAGTCAAGTTGCGCGAGCAGTACTTC. Translated: CSARVKLREQYF.

This chain joins TRBV20-1 and TRBJ1-5, with D hard to call. V was shortened by 6 bases and J by 4 bases, with 10 bases between the two germline ends. Germline loops: CDR1 DFQATT, CDR2 SNEGSKA (reference sequence). The CDR3 is made up of 12 amino acids. In nucleotides, the CDR3 is TGCAGTGCCATGAACCCGAATCAGCCCCAGCATTTT. Translated: CSAMNPNQPQHF.